This section outlines one TCR beta chain sequence together with its context. TCRdb's copy holds only in-frame clones and misses some; the assay was immunoSEQ multiplex PCR. The sample contains 90,000 to 150,000 clones, approximately 87% of which appear only once. These data come from a study of blood T cell repertoires in COVID-19. Germline loops: CDR1 SGHKS, CDR2 YYEKEE (reference sequence). The V gene end was trimmed by 1 base and the J gene end by 2 bases; junction bases not matched to a gene: 1. This CDR3 region has 14 residues. Sequenced sample: peripheral blood. The V call is TRBV5-5, the J call TRBJ2-5, with 8 bases that match TRBD1. The origin of this receptor is a man aged 70 or older who had recovered from COVID-19. The chain's CDR3 is CASSLRTGQETQYF. The CDR3 DNA is TGTGCCAGCAGCTTGAGGACAGGGCAAGAGACCCAGTACTTC.